This TCR beta chain was obtained from a study of blood T cell repertoires in COVID-19. Study-level background: Collection of acute and convalescent COVID-19 samples took place in the United States, Italy and Spain. From T cells, B-cell-depleted T cells, or PBMCs came the material, which was cDNA or gDNA.

Germline lookup yields CDR1 SGHRS and CDR2 YFSETQ. Between the trimmed V and J ends, which lost 4 bases and 5 bases, there was a span of 18 bases. This CDR3 is 15 amino acids long. Original handling: Estimates of nucleated cell counts were drawn from the amplification of reference gene primers. This table comes from immunoSEQ multiplex PCR, and its TCRdb copy is limited to in-frame clones, with some not included. V and J calls and clone size come straight from that table; D and trimming were deduced from the DNA. In the table there are some 150,000 clones, approximately 87% of which are singletons. This TCR was recovered from a man aged 50-60 years who had recovered from COVID-19. The genes are TRBV5-1 and TRBJ1-2; D unclear. Sequences were obtained from peripheral blood. The CDR3 reads CASSPGGRNRYGYTF. CDR3 coding DNA: TGCGCCAGCAGCCCCGGAGGCAGGAATCGGTATGGCTACACCTTC.